These T cell receptor beta chains were read from a single sample in a study of blood T cell repertoires in COVID-19. Data came from immunoSEQ multiplex PCR; TCRdb stores just in-frame clones and leaves some out. The table includes 200,000 to 250,000 clones, 80% to 90% detected once. The sample taken for sequencing was peripheral blood. Every receptor here comes from a woman older than 75 with acute or convalescent COVID-19. Each CDR3 is given with its conserved first and last residue. D genes are given only for firm matches. A clone size is listed for some rows: how often the clone was seen (once, few, many), or a class if it is expanded.

CDR3aa	CDR3nt	abundance	v_gene	j_gene	d_gene
CASSIMTGNQPQHF	TGTGCCAGTAGTATAATGACGGGGAATCAGCCCCAGCATTTT	-	TRBV19	TRBJ1-5	-
CASSLGTSGQETQYF	TGTGCCAGCAGCTTAGGGACTAGCGGGCAAGAGACCCAGTACTTC	-	TRBV7-8	TRBJ2-5	TRBD2
CASSQGQGLEAFF	TGTGCCAGCAGCCAAGGACAGGGATTAGAAGCTTTCTTT	once	TRBV3-1/TRBV3-2	TRBJ1-1	TRBD1
CASSQGAGGLTGNTIYF	TGTGCCAGCAGCCAAGGAGCAGGGGGGTTGACTGGAAACACCATATATTTT	few	TRBV3-1/TRBV3-2	TRBJ1-3	TRBD1
CASSSLGLAGGEETQYF	TGCGCCAGCAGCTCTCTGGGACTAGCGGGAGGTGAAGAGACCCAGTACTTC	-	TRBV5-1	TRBJ2-5	TRBD2
CASSFPGRGYEQYF	TGTGCCAGCAGCTTTCCCGGTCGCGGATACGAGCAGTACTTC	-	TRBV28	TRBJ2-7	-
CASRLAGDNGEQYF	TGTGCCAGCAGGCTAGCGGGAGACAATGGCGAGCAGTACTTC	-	TRBV14	TRBJ2-7	TRBD2
CASSRAGGPETQYF	TGTGCCAGCAGCCGAGCGGGGGGGCCGGAGACCCAGTACTTC	-	TRBV11-1	TRBJ2-5	TRBD2
CASSQGQGAGEQYF	TGCGCCAGCAGCCAAGGACAGGGGGCGGGAGAGCAGTACTTC	-	TRBV4-1	TRBJ2-7	TRBD1
CASSFFPTGKETQYF	TGTGCCAGCAGCTTCTTCCCGACAGGCAAAGAGACCCAGTACTTC	-	TRBV7-2	TRBJ2-5	-
CASSPSGGTYNEQFF	TGTGCCAGCAGCCCTAGCGGGGGGACTTACAATGAGCAGTTCTTC	-	TRBV7-2	TRBJ2-1	TRBD2
CASTERGAGGYTF	TGTGCCAGCACCGAACGGGGGGCAGGGGGCTACACCTTC	-	TRBV6-5	TRBJ1-2	-
CASSIGQNQPQHF	TGTGCCAGCAGCATCGGACAGAATCAGCCCCAGCATTTT	-	TRBV5-4	TRBJ1-5	-
CATSEFSGGHNNEQFF	TGTGCCACCAGTGAATTTAGCGGGGGACATAACAATGAGCAGTTCTTC	-	TRBV24-1	TRBJ2-1	TRBD2
CASSFAGTENGFEQFF	TGTGCCAGCAGCTTCGCGGGGACGGAGAATGGTTTTGAGCAGTTCTTC	-	TRBV7-2	TRBJ2-1	-
CASSLEQGALAGVDTQYF	TGTGCCAGCAGCTTGGAGCAGGGTGCCCTAGCGGGGGTAGATACGCAGTATTTT	once	TRBV5-4	TRBJ2-3	TRBD2
CAISESGQTPDTQYF	TGTGCCATCAGTGAGTCGGGGCAGACCCCAGATACGCAGTATTTT	-	TRBV10-3	TRBJ2-3	-
CASSQAQGTGNTIYF	TGTGCCAGCAGCCAAGCCCAGGGGACTGGAAACACCATATATTTT	-	TRBV3-1/TRBV3-2	TRBJ1-3	-
CASSDPDRGPNNNSPLHF	TGTGCCAGCAGCGACCCAGACAGGGGGCCGAATAATAATTCACCCCTCCACTTT	-	TRBV9	TRBJ1-6	TRBD1
CACETSGIFHEQYF	TGTGCCTGCGAGACTAGCGGGATTTTCCACGAGCAGTACTTC	-	TRBV28	TRBJ2-7	TRBD2